Detailed here is one T cell receptor (beta chain). This clonotype was recorded at least ten times. Its recognized antigen is unknown. Per-base quality was not reported, and no clone a single base away is much larger than it. The data were obtained in a study of regulatory T cells in long-lasting Graves disease (dated by TCRdb to the early 2020s). As for the study more broadly: Newly diagnosed Graves' disease patients had taken antithyroid drugs for less than 3 months. A total of 35 or so samples were covered by TCR sequencing, comprising 13 persistent and around 20 newly diagnosed Graves' disease patients. The study took place in China and was registered as a clinical trial. Peripheral blood TCR sequencing and RNA sequencing compared persistent Graves' disease patients with newly diagnosed Graves' disease patients.

To prepare the library, multiplex PCR was applied. The data were produced on an Illumina HiSeq 4000. CDR3 regions were amplified by Arm-PCR with iRepertoire HTBI primers to construct TCR beta libraries. Gel purification was performed on PCR products prior to sequencing. Per the authors' processing: Gene usage analysis of CDR3 amino acid clonotypes used the roughly 60 TRBV and about 13 TRBJ segments found across samples. Filtered high-quality paired reads were merged into contigs using COPE and FqMerger. BLAST was used to align contigs to the IMGT TRBV, TRBD and TRBJ reference genes, and CDR3 was defined following IMGT. Highly expanded clones were defined as clonotypes with a frequency above 0.1%. Shannon entropy was used to measure repertoire diversity, and the Gini coefficient was used to measure V-J evenness. Clonotypes shared by more than one individual were considered public. The raw public reads went through TCRdb reprocessing: fastp at Q25, MiXCR clone calling, in-frame beta chains kept. Merged by CDR3 protein, the rows form single entries marked with the most common genes and DNA. None of the V and J calls come from the authors' own analysis; TCRdb made them. This sample gives around 470,000 distinct CDR3 sequences in total; around 15% of them show up just once. The ten largest clones take up 17% of the sample.

In the paper's terms, the time point label means: newly diagnosed GD, antithyroid drugs for less than 3 months. RNA was extracted from PBMCs in TRIzol for both TCR sequencing and RNA sequencing. The diagnosis of Graves' disease was made according to American Thyroid Association guidelines. Patients were recruited from an endocrinology department in Xi'an, China. Each patient gave approximately 10 milliliters of peripheral blood, collected in an EDTA anticoagulant tube. Ficoll Paque Plus density gradient separation was used to isolate PBMCs, and no further T cell sorting was done. An Agilent 2100 Bioanalyzer and agarose gel were used to assess RNA quality, and a NanoDrop 2000 was used to measure RNA concentration. V and J are trimmed by 0 bases and 0 bases, and the gene matches miss 14 bases of the junction. There are 20 amino acids in the CDR3, from cysteine to phenylalanine inclusive. The sequence is cut down to CDR3 DNA, 60 bases in frame from base 1. The germline V gene encodes CDR1 SGHRS and CDR2 YFSETQ.

What the authors observed across the whole study: Sequencing and analysis were limited to the TCR beta chain. A larger number of public clonotypes was shared among persistent patients (fewer than 3,000) than among newly diagnosed patients (around 880). TRBV28, TRBJ1-2 and TRBJ2-5 were preferentially used in persistent disease, while TRBV20-1 and TRBJ2-1 were favored in newly diagnosed disease. As a limitation, the authors acknowledged that the small sample size may reduce accuracy. Because the primary lesion, thyroid tissue, could not be accessed, the study looked at peripheral blood alone. Compared with newly diagnosed patients, patients with persistent Graves' disease had lower TCR Shannon entropy and fewer highly expanded clones, which suggests clonal expansion.

These data were also reused for a study on T cells in Graves' hyperthyroidism and ophthalmopathy. Drawing on the second study: Graves' hyperthyroidism was defined as stable when no progression to ophthalmopathy occurred over 18 months of follow-up. Hyperthyroidism patients were newly diagnosed, had a disease duration of under 2 months, and were aged 18 to 65 years. The study excluded patients with uncontrolled infections, other autoimmune diseases, pregnancy or lactation. Diagnoses relied on clinical symptoms, serum thyroxine and TRAb, thyroid ultrasound and orbital computed tomography. For the first round of RT-PCR on the TCR CDR3, the HTBI primer set was used together with the Qiagen OneStep RT-PCR kit. Most expanded thyroid clonotypes (frequency above 0.001) were also detected in blood, suggesting blood repertoires may reflect thyroid immune responses. A 13 V-J signature model separated ophthalmopathy from stable hyperthyroidism, with around 88% sensitivity and 81.08% specificity in cross-validation and 80%/75% in testing. In validation, progression to ophthalmopathy was predicted by the model with roughly 69% sensitivity and roughly 72% specificity, a median of 6.5 months before onset. A discovery cohort of roughly 100 patients, roughly 43 with Graves' ophthalmopathy and 55 to 60 with stable Graves' hyperthyroidism, was used to find distinguishing TCR V-J signatures. Whether ophthalmopathy could be predicted prospectively was tested in an independent validation cohort made up of under 20 hyperthyroidism patients plus 17 patients who later progressed to ophthalmopathy. For training and testing, the 95 to 100 patients in the discovery cohort were randomly divided in a 7:3 ratio. In more than 5 Graves' hyperthyroidism patients, the study also compared T-cell repertoires from thyroid tissue with T-cell repertoires from blood. Following sampling, methimazole starting at 30 mg daily was given to hyperthyroidism patients, and high-dose intravenous methylprednisolone was given to ophthalmopathy patients. A second multiplex PCR round built the libraries, followed by size selection and purification. Paired-end sequencing of the libraries was performed with 100 bp reads on an Illumina HiSeq2000. SOAPnuke was used to process the raw data, removing reads that contained adapters or uncalled bases, had a mean Phred below 15, or lacked an exact match to the constant primer or identifier. High-quality paired reads were merged with COPE v1.2.5, and unique nucleotide sequences were defined as clonotypes. MiTCR v1.1 was used to align clonotypes to the IMGT TRBV, TRBD and TRBJ reference segments. The analysis included only V-J combinations with a frequency above 0.0001, which together covered roughly 99% of the repertoires. The TCS score was defined as the ratio of F50 (clonal expansion) to E x V (chaos), calculated using BLOSUM62-based TCRdist between CDR3 peptides within each V-J. Welch's t-statistics and random forest reduced fewer than 600 V-J features to 13, which were used in a naive Bayes classifier (R e1071). No statistical method was used to fix the sample size in advance, and group allocation was not hidden from the investigators. TCR Vbeta CDR3 sequencing of 135 peripheral blood samples (over 40 ophthalmopathy, around 80 hyperthyroidism and approximately 17 progressor patients) is reported in the paper.

The rearranged segments are TRBV5-1 and TRBJ1-1; 10 nucleotides in the junction match TRBD1. The TCR comes from a woman in her forties or fifties with Graves disease. Donor details come from another sample of the same person, matched by shared clones. Source: peripheral blood mononuclear cells (PBMCs), taken at new diagnosis, from a patient treated with antithyroid drugs. The encoded CDR3 is CASSLAVTGGRRGMNTEAFF. The DNA is TGCGCCAGCAGCTTGGCTGTGACAGGGGGCAGACGAGGGATGAACACTGAAGCTTTCTTT. Beyond the CDR3, the reference TRBV5-1 and TRBJ1-1 genes provide the residues; the full variable domain reads: KAGVTQTPRYLIKTRGQQVTLSCSPISGHRSVSWYQQTPGQGLQFLFEYFSETQRNKGNFPGRFSGRQFSNSRSEMNVSTLELGDSALYLCASSLAVTGGRRGMNTEAFFGQGTRLTVV.